This T cell receptor beta chain was profiled in a study of blood T cell repertoires in COVID-19. As for the study in general: Acute and convalescent COVID-19 samples came from the United States, Italy and Spain. Sample material is recorded as cDNA or gDNA derived from T cells, B-cell-depleted T cells, or PBMCs.

Authors' data handling: Nucleated cell number was recorded as an estimate derived from reference gene primer amplification. Sequencing was performed with immunoSEQ multiplex PCR; in TCRdb, only in-frame clones are kept and a portion is missing. That table is the source of V, J and clone size, and D and trimming were worked out from the DNA. The sample gives about 210,000 clones, more than 80% of which show up once; roughly 7.6% is in the top ten. Per germline, CDR1 SQVTM and CDR2 ANQGSEA. V lost 6 bases to trimming and J lost 0 bases; unmatched junction nucleotides: 4. CDR3 length equals 13 residues. Those enrolled in Seattle joined during active infection and were followed longitudinally afterward.

The sequence was collected from a woman older than 75 with COVID-19, enrolled during active disease. The rearrangement uses TRBV29-1 and TRBJ1-1; 7 nucleotides agree with TRBD1. The sample comprised peripheral blood. This CDR3 is CSVWGQLNTEAFF. CDR3 in DNA: TGCAGCGTCTGGGGACAGTTGAACACTGAAGCTTTCTTT.